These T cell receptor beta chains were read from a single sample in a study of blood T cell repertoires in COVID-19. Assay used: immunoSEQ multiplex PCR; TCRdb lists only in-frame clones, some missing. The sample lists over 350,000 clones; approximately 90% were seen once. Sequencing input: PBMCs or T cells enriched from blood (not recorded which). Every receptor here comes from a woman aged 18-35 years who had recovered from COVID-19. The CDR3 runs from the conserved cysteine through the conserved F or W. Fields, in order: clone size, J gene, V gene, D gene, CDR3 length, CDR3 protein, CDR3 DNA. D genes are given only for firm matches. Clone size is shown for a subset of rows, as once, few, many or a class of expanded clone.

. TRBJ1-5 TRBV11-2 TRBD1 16 CASSSGQDPINQPQHF TGTGCCAGCAGCTCTGGACAGGATCCCATCAATCAGCCCCAGCATTTT
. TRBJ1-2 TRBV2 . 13 CASSEAGGGGYTF TGTGCCAGCAGTGAAGCGGGTGGCGGAGGCTACACCTTC
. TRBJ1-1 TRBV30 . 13 CAWSGQLNTEAFF TGTGCCTGGAGTGGACAGCTGAACACTGAAGCTTTCTTT
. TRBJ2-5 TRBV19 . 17 CASSICKIFGPEETQYF TGTGCCAGTAGTATATGTAAGATTTTTGGGCCAGAAGAGACCCAGTACTTC
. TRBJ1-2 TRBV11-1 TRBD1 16 CASSLGRQGQNYGYTF TGTGCCAGCAGCTTAGGCCGACAGGGGCAAAACTATGGCTACACCTTC
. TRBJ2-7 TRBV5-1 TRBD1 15 CASSQFGQGNYEQYF TGCGCCAGCAGCCAATTCGGACAGGGTAACTACGAGCAGTACTTC
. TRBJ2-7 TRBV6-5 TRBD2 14 CASSFGGALNEQYF TGTGCCAGCAGTTTCGGGGGGGCTTTAAACGAGCAGTACTTC
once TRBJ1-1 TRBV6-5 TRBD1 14 CASRRPGQGSEAFF TGTGCCAGCAGGAGACCGGGACAGGGATCTGAAGCTTTCTTT
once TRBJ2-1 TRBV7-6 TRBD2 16 CASSPLAGGPDNEQFF TGTGCCAGCAGCCCTCTAGCGGGGGGGCCAGATAATGAGCAGTTCTTC
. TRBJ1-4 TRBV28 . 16 CASSLWHLEGGEKLFF TGTGCCAGCAGTTTGTGGCACCTCGAGGGAGGTGAAAAACTGTTTTTT
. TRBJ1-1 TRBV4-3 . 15 CASSQETRDNTEAFF TGCGCCAGCAGCCAAGAGACGCGGGATAACACTGAAGCTTTCTTT
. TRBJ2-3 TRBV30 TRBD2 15 CAWSVSLAGGDTQYF TGTGCCTGGAGTGTTTCACTAGCGGGGGGGGATACGCAGTATTTT
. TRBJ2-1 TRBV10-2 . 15 CASSEPASGYNEQFF TGCGCCAGCAGTGAGCCAGCCTCAGGATACAATGAGCAGTTCTTC
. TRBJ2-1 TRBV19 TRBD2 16 CASSIVESGGVGEQFF TGTGCCAGTAGTATAGTGGAAAGCGGGGGAGTTGGTGAGCAGTTCTTC
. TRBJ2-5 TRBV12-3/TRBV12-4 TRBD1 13 CASSWTGREPQYF TGTGCCAGCAGTTGGACAGGAAGGGAGCCTCAGTACTTC
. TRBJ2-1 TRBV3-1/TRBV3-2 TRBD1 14 CASSLDRGYNEQFF TGTGCCAGCAGCCTGGACAGGGGGTACAATGAGCAGTTCTTC
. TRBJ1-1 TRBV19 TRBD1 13 CASKQGTNTEAFF TGTGCCAGTAAACAGGGGACCAACACTGAAGCTTTCTTT
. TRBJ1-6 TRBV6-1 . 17 CASSEADRQSYNSPLHF TGTGCCAGCAGTGAAGCCGACAGACAGTCCTATAATTCACCCCTCCACTTT
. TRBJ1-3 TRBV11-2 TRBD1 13 CASSLDRGPTIYF TGTGCCAGCAGCTTAGACAGGGGGCCGACCATATATTTT
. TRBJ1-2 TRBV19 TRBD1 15 CASSISATGNYGYTF TGTGCCAGTAGTATATCGGCGACAGGGAACTATGGCTACACCTTC
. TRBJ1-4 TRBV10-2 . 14 CASSESGRAEKLFF TGCGCCAGCAGTGAGTCGGGCAGGGCTGAAAAACTGTTTTTT
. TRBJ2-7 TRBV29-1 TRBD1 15 CSVLKDRPGPYEQYF TGCAGCGTGCTTAAGGACAGGCCGGGCCCTTACGAGCAGTACTTC
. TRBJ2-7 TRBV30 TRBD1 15 CAWSGGTGVLVEQYF TGTGCCTGGAGTGGTGGGACAGGGGTTCTGGTCGAGCAGTACTTC
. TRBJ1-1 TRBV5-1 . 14 CASSLAILNTEAFF TGCGCCAGCAGCCTTGCGATCTTGAACACTGAAGCTTTCTTT
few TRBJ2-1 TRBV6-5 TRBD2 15 CASSRISGGAGEQFF TGTGCCAGCAGTAGGATTAGCGGGGGGGCGGGTGAGCAGTTCTTC
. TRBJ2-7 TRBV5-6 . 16 CASSLEEGVGPYEQYF TGTGCCAGCAGCTTGGAAGAGGGGGTTGGGCCCTACGAGCAGTACTTC
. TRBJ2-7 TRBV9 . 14 CASSVAWGDYEQYF TGTGCCAGCAGCGTAGCTTGGGGGGATTACGAGCAGTACTTC
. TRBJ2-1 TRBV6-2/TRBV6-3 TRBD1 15 CASSNRDRSYNEQFF TGTGCCAGCAGTAACCGGGACAGGTCCTACAATGAGCAGTTCTTC
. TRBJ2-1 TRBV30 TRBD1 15 CAWSDHRGLNNEQFF TGTGCCTGGAGTGACCACAGGGGGCTGAACAATGAGCAGTTCTTC
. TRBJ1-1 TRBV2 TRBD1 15 CASRGPRDRNTEAFF TGTGCCAGCAGGGGGCCCCGGGACAGGAACACTGAAGCTTTCTTT
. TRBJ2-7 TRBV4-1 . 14 CASSQEFFSYEQYF TGCGCCAGCAGCCAAGAGTTCTTCTCCTACGAGCAGTACTTC
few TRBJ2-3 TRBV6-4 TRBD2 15 CASSDSSGGPDTQYF TGTGCCAGCAGTGACTCTAGCGGGGGCCCAGATACGCAGTATTTT
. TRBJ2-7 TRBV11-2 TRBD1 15 CASSLIGDRGYEQYF TGTGCCAGCAGCTTAATAGGGGACAGGGGATACGAGCAGTACTTC
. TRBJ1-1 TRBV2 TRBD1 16 CASSTDRDGGNTEAFF TGTGCCAGCAGTACCGACAGGGACGGGGGGAACACTGAAGCTTTCTTT
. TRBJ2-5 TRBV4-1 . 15 CASSQESGLEETQYF TGCGCCAGCAGCCAAGAATCGGGACTGGAAGAGACCCAGTACTTC
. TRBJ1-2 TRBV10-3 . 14 CAISKEEGVYGYTF TGTGCCATCAGTAAGGAGGAGGGAGTCTATGGCTACACCTTC
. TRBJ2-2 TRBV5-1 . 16 CASSLSAIMGGSELFF TGCGCCAGCAGCTTGTCGGCGATAATGGGGGGTTCGGAGCTGTTTTTT
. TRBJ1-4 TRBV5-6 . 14 CASSLIRGNEKLFF TGTGCCAGCAGCTTAATCAGGGGTAATGAAAAACTGTTTTTT
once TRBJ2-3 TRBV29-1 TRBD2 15 CSVHGLAGFTDTQYF TGCAGCGTTCATGGACTAGCGGGGTTCACAGATACGCAGTATTTT
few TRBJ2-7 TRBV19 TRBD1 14 CASSMTGVDYEQYF TGTGCCAGTAGTATGACAGGGGTCGACTACGAGCAGTACTTC
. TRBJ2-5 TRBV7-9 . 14 CASSFLTAQETQYF TGTGCCAGCAGCTTCCTTACAGCCCAAGAGACCCAGTACTTC
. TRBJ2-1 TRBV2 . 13 CASKEDRYNEQFF TGTGCCAGCAAAGAAGACAGGTACAATGAGCAGTTCTTC
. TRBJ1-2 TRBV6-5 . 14 CASSPPGGSYGYTF TGTGCCAGCAGCCCCCCGGGGGGGTCCTATGGCTACACCTTC
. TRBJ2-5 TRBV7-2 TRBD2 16 CASSLGLAGGQETQYF TGTGCCAGCAGCCTAGGACTAGCGGGGGGTCAAGAGACCCAGTACTTC
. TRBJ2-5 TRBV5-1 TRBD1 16 CASSPGQGATQETQYF TGCGCCAGCAGCCCAGGACAGGGGGCGACTCAGGAGACCCAGTACTTC
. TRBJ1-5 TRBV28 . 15 CASSLETGVNQPQHF TGTGCCAGCAGTTTAGAGACAGGCGTCAATCAGCCCCAGCATTTT
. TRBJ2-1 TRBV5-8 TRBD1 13 CASSSDRVHEQFF TGTGCCAGCAGCTCCGACAGGGTACATGAGCAGTTCTTC
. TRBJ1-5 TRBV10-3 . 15 CAISESAFSGQPQHF TGTGCCATCAGTGAGTCGGCCTTCAGTGGTCAGCCCCAGCATTTT
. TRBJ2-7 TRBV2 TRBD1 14 CASSLEGTAYEQYF TGTGCCAGCAGCCTCGAAGGGACAGCTTACGAGCAGTACTTC